A single TCR beta chain is shown here with its context. Its antigen is unidentified. The data were produced by immunoSEQ multiplex PCR, yet TCRdb's version contains in-frame clones alone and is incomplete. The table lists roughly 720,000 clones, roughly 91% of them singletons. This CDR3 spans 19 amino acids. With V trimmed by 5 bases and J by 2 bases, 19 bases remained unmatched. CDR1 is SGHAT and CDR2 is FQNNGV in the germline V gene. This entry comes from a study of shared clonotypes between healthy human individuals. Study-wide background: Sampling drew on donors who were a couple of women and a few men aged 18 to 49.

Findings and caveats of the study: With a handful of donors compared, 4.5% to 6.5% of naive CD4 clonotypes were shared. Sequencing depth was expected to affect clonotype sharing among donors. Sorted-subset samples were not fully sequenced, rarefaction indicated.

Sequencing was carried out using memory CD8+ T cells from PBMCs. Described subset: CD45RO+ cells pooled with CCR7-negative TemRA cells. The J gene is TRBJ2-7, the V gene TRBV11-2, with 9 bases aligning to TRBD1. The TCR comes from a man aged 18 to 35 in good health. Some clones in this sample may be carry-over from other donors' samples. The CDR3 region has the DNA TGTGCCAGCAGCCGTATCTTATGGGGAGGGGACAGGGACACCTACGAGCAGTACTTC. Encoded protein: CASSRILWGGDRDTYEQYF.